The table lists the clone carrying this T cell receptor beta chain with a few counts. Its antigen is not identified. RNA extraction was followed by reverse transcription into cDNA, which acted as the sequencing template. Some clones are missing from TCRdb's copy, which holds only in-frame ones; the method was immunoSEQ multiplex PCR. In the table there are 170,000 or so clones, 55% to 75% of which are singletons. CDR1 is MNHNY and CDR2 is SVGAGI in the germline V gene (reference sequence). CDR3 length: 14 amino acids. V was clipped by 8 bases and J by 8 bases, with 16 bases between them. Sample treatment: oral pan-JAK inhibitor, 5-10 mg twice daily. This entry is derived from a study of CD8+ T cells in alopecia areata. Whole-study context: Those patients who were treated received oral tofacitinib, which was given at 5 to 10 mg twice daily for moderate-to-severe alopecia areata. Treatment ran 6 to 18 months, with 6 months of follow-up afterward.

Study results and caveats: Shared TCR sequences were less clear between patients than in mice, possibly partly from HLA diversity. Tofacitinib delivered significant drops in scalp clonality and in expanded CD8+ clones among the top 100.

V usage is TRBV6-6 and J usage is TRBJ1-6; maybe TRBD1 (5 bases). The sequenced sample was CD4+ T cells sorted from blood, obtained at week 4, from a patient treated with tofacitinib. The sequence derives from a human donor with alopecia areata. The chain's CDR3 is CASVPGRQYSPLHF. DNA for the CDR3: TGTGCCAGCGTTCCGGGACGACAATATTCACCCCTCCACTTT.